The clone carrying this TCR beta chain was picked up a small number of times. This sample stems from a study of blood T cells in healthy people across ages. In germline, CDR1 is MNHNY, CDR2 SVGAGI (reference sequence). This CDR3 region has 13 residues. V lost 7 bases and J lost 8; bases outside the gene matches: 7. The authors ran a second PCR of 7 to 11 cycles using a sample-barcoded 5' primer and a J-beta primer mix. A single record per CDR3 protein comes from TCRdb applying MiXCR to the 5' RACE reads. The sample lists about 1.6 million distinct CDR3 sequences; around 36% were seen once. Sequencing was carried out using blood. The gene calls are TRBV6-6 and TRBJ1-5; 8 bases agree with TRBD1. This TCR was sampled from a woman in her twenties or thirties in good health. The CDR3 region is CASNTDRGEPQHF. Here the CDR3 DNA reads TGTGCCAGCAATACCGACAGGGGAGAGCCCCAGCATTTT.